The following is a T cell receptor beta chain sequence with its context. Germline V gene lookup returns CDR1 SGHAT and CDR2 FQNNGV. Trimming removed 6 bases at V and 7 bases at J, with 15 bases between. The CDR3 loop spans 13 amino acids. The data derive from a study of control samples from healthy donors and cancer patients. Assay used: immunoSEQ multiplex PCR; TCRdb lists only in-frame clones, some missing. The sample holds fewer than 85,000 clones; 85% to 95% are singletons and the top ten take more than 5%. V is TRBV11-2 and J is TRBJ1-2, with D tentatively TRBD1 (5 bases). The source material was blood. The sequence derives from a woman in her sixties or seventies in good health. In DNA, the CDR3 is TGTGCCAGCAGAAAATTGGGCGGGGGTGGCTACACCTTC. It encodes CASRKLGGGGYTF.